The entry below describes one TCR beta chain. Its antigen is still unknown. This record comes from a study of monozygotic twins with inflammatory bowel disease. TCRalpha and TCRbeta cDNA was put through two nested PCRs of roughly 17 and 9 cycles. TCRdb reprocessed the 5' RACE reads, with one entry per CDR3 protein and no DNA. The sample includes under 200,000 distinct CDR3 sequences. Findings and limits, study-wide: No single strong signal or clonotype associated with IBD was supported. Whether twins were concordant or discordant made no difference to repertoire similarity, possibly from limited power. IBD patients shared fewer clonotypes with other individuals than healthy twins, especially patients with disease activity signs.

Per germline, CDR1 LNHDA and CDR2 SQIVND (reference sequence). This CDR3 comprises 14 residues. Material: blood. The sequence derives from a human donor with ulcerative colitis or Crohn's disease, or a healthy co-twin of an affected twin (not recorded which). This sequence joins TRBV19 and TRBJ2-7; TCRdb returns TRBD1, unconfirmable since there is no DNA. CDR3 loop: CASSATGSTYEQYF.